This record covers a single T cell receptor beta chain. Its antigen is unidentified. The germline CDR1 and CDR2 sequences are SGHRS and YFSETQ. The trim removed 6 bases at V and 1 base at J, leaving 8 bases unmatched. This CDR3 region has 16 residues. This sample is drawn from a study of glioma-infiltrating T cells after dendritic cell vaccination. The study, taken as a whole, reports: Survival was not directly related to TCR clonality in these patients.

Time point specified: after dendritic cell vaccination, including at tumor progression/relapse. Up to 2 ug genomic DNA was used for TCRB CDR3 amplification. Amplification used 60 V beta primers and 13 J beta primers. The table came from immunoSEQ multiplex PCR; TCRdb's copy has only in-frame clones and leaves some out. This table has tens of thousands of clones, around nine tenths appearing once. The chain is built from TRBV5-1 and TRBJ2-3, with 10 bases that match TRBD2. The sample was blood, taken after dendritic cell vaccination. This receptor was identified in a human donor with glioblastoma. Here the CDR3 DNA reads TGCGCCAGCAAATTATCTAGCGGGGGTGGCACAGATACGCAGTATTTT. Encoded protein: CASKLSSGGGTDTQYF.